This T cell receptor beta chain was recovered during a study of shared clonotypes between healthy human individuals. Study-level results: Sampling involved blood alone; tissue repertoires likely differ. With few donors, the genetic and exposure-history diversity represented was limited.

Unsorted samples, those not sorted, used approximately 90 million PBMCs for genomic DNA. TCRdb keeps only in-frame clones here, not all; method: immunoSEQ multiplex PCR. The sample has about 490,000 clones, 78% seen once. The length of the CDR3 is 13 residues. Germline-derived CDR1 and CDR2 are SGHTA and FQGTGA. The ends were cut back, 2 bases at V and 4 bases at J, with 8 bases in the middle. About this clone itself: What it binds is unknown.

The sequence came from a woman in her forties in good health. Some clones in this sample may be carry-over from other donors' samples. The sample was PBMCs. The chain uses TRBV7-3 and TRBJ1-1; D remains ambiguous. CDR3 sequence (DNA): TGTGCCAGCAGCTTACAGTCATCCACTGAAGCTTTCTTT. It translates to CASSLQSSTEAFF.